One sample yielded the 22 T cell receptor beta chains listed below, sequenced in a study of T-cell reconstitution after alpha-beta-depleted transplantation in children. Preparing the TCRbeta library involved the use of unique molecular identifiers. One entry per CDR3 protein, called by TCRdb with MiXCR from the PCR reads. The sample includes some 200,000 distinct CDR3 sequences, 13% to 15% of them seen just once. Sequences were derived from PBMCs from the stem cell graft donor, sampled from the stem cell graft. The receptor source for this set is a human donor who donated a stem cell graft to a child with acute lymphoblastic leukemia.

The table lists this clonotype with a few counts. The CDR3 spells CASSTRTALAKNIQYF. As DNA, the CDR3 is TGTGCCAGTAGTACGAGGACAGCACTAGCCAAAAACATTCAGTACTTC. This chain uses TRBV19 with TRBJ2-4; tentative D call: TRBD1 (6 bases). The CDR3 length is 16 residues. The V end was cut by 4 bases, the J end by 0 bases, with 13 bases between. Germline CDR1 reads LNHDA; CDR2 reads SQIVND (reference sequence).

The V call is TRBV2, the J call TRBJ2-3, with 7 bases that match TRBD1. The germline V gene encodes CDR1 SNHLY and CDR2 FYNNEI. Trimming removed 6 bases from V and 2 bases from J; junction bases left unmatched: 8. The CDR3 totals 15 residues. CDR3 amino acids: CASRRQGLFTDTQYF. CDR3 DNA sequence: TGTGCCAGCAGAAGACAGGGTCTCTTCACAGATACGCAGTATTTT.

At least ten counts were recorded for this clonotype. This chain links TRBV30 with TRBJ2-4; 10 bases align to TRBD1. The CDR3 is 13 amino acids. The V gene end was trimmed by 0 bases and the J gene end by 16 bases; junction bases not matched to a gene: 9. Germline V lookup: CDR1 GTSNPN, CDR2 SVGIG (reference sequence). The CDR3 region is CAWSVMGTGALYF. The CDR3 DNA follows: TGTGCCTGGAGTGTCATGGGGACAGGGGCCCTCTACTTC.

This clonotype appeared once. This may come from a read error, since a much larger clone is one base off. The rearrangement joins TRBV10-3 to TRBJ2-3; no firm D call. Per germline, CDR1 ENHRY and CDR2 SYGVKD. The CDR3 has 12 amino acids. CDR3 DNA: TGTGCCATCAGCCGACCCAAGGATAGGCAGTATTTT. It specifies CAISRPKDRQYF.

With regard to this clonotype: A much larger clone is a single base away; this may be a read error. This chain uses TRBV12-3 or TRBV12-4 with TRBJ2-7; either TRBD1 or TRBD2 may supply D (5 bases each). Between the trimmed V and J ends, which lost 4 bases and 6 bases, there was a span of 19 bases. The CDR3 extends over 15 amino acids. For the CDR3, the DNA is TGTGCCAGCAGTTCCGGGACCCTTCTACGCTCCGAGCAGTACTTC. It is translated as CASSSGTLLRSEQYF.

As for this clonotype: This may be a read error: a much more frequent sequence differs by one nucleotide. DNA of the CDR3: TGCAGTGCCAAAAGAGGTCTGACTAGCACAGATACGCAGTATTTT. Encoded protein: CSAKRGLTSTDTQYF. The rearrangement links TRBV20-1 to TRBJ2-3, with D hard to call. The V end was cut by 6 bases, the J end by 0 bases, with 16 bases between. This CDR3 has 15 amino acids. CDR1 DFQATT and CDR2 SNEGSKA come from the germline V gene (reference sequence).

On this clonotype: This may stem from a read error, because a much larger clone lies one nucleotide away. V and J are TRBV7-8 and TRBJ2-7; D might be TRBD2 (7 bases). This CDR3 has 16 residues. Germline V gives CDR1 SGHVS, CDR2 FQNEAQ. The CDR3 spells CASSLVLGGREYDQYF. The DNA for the CDR3 is TGTGCCAGCAGCTTAGTCTTAGGGGGGCGGGAGTACGACCAGTACTTC.

This clonotype has only a few counts. This chain uses TRBV20-1 with TRBJ1-5, with D perhaps TRBD1 (5 bases). CDR3 length equals 16 residues. Trimming stripped 6 bases from V and 0 bases from J, with 18 bases between. The germline gives CDR1 DFQATT, CDR2 SNEGSKA (reference sequence). The CDR3 reads CSATGRTVNSNQPQHF. The CDR3, as DNA: TGCAGTGCCACAGGACGGACGGTAAATAGCAATCAGCCCCAGCATTTT.

This clonotype occurred many times. The rearrangement uses TRBV20-1 and TRBJ1-1, with a possible D match to TRBD1 (5 bases). CDR1 is DFQATT and CDR2 is SNEGSKA in the germline V gene (reference sequence). Between the trimmed V and J ends, which lost 6 bases and 3 bases, there was a span of 17 bases. CDR3 size: 14 residues. CDR3 residues: CSAQAGGMDTEAFF. CDR3 DNA sequence: TGCAGTGCCCAGGCCGGGGGTATGGACACTGAAGCTTTCTTT.

This clonotype was counted ten times or more. The chain recombines TRBV20-1 with TRBJ2-5; possible D gene TRBD2, 6 bases. Germline loops: CDR1 DFQATT, CDR2 SNEGSKA (reference sequence). This CDR3 is built from 13 residues. Deletions cut 6 bases from V and 1 base from J, with 12 bases between. The DNA for the CDR3 is TGCAGTGCCCCGCGGGGCCCCCAAGAGACCCAGTACTTC. This gives the protein CSAPRGPQETQYF.

This clonotype showed up many times. V gene TRBV11-2 combines with J gene TRBJ1-1; D is possibly TRBD1 (5 bases). This CDR3 contains 18 residues. CDR1 and CDR2 (germline): SGHAT, FQNNGV. Trimming stripped 5 bases from V and 0 bases from J, with 22 bases between. The CDR3 sequence is CASSGGTRDLNMNTEAFF. CDR3 coding DNA: TGTGCCAGCAGCGGAGGGACCCGGGACTTAAACATGAACACTGAAGCTTTCTTT.

The chain is built from TRBV30 and TRBJ2-7; D gene ambiguous. Trimming left V 2 bases short and J 3 bases short, with 8 bases between. Germline CDR1 is GTSNPN and CDR2 is SVGIG (reference sequence). This CDR3 is built from 12 residues. CDR3 in amino acids: CAWSLGNYEQYF. CDR3 bases: TGTGCCTGGAGTTTGGGGAACTACGAGCAGTACTTC.

The table lists this clonotype with many counts. This chain links TRBV28 with TRBJ2-2; 8 positions agree with TRBD1. V lost 4 bases, J lost 0 bases, and 7 bases stayed unmatched. The CDR3 consists of 17 residues. Looked up from germline, CDR1 is MDHEN and CDR2 is SYDVKM. The CDR3 spells CASSSQPGGPNTGELFF. In DNA, the CDR3 is TGTGCCAGCAGTTCCCAACCAGGGGGCCCGAACACCGGGGAGCTGTTTTTT.

This clonotype came up many times. This rearrangement joins TRBV15 to TRBJ2-1; 13 positions match TRBD2. From germline, CDR1 is LNHNV and CDR2 YYDKDF (reference sequence). The trim removed 0 bases at V and 0 bases at J, leaving 8 bases unmatched. This CDR3 comprises 20 residues. CDR3 sequence reads: CATSREGLAGVSGSYNEQFF. CDR3 nucleotides: TGTGCCACCAGCAGAGAAGGACTAGCGGGAGTATCCGGCTCCTACAATGAGCAGTTCTTC.

This clonotype occurred many times. The chain combines TRBV3-1 with TRBJ1-3, with D perhaps matching TRBD1 (5 bases). This CDR3 is built from 15 residues. The V end was cut by 4 bases, the J end by 3 bases, with 13 bases between. CDR1 and CDR2 (germline): LGHDT, YNNKEL (reference sequence). CDR3: CASSRGVWYGNTIYF. The DNA of the CDR3 is TGTGCCAGCAGCCGGGGGGTTTGGTATGGAAACACCATATATTTT. Supplemented by reference TRBV3-1 and TRBJ1-3, the full variable domain reads DTAVSQTPKYLVTQMGNDKSIKCEQNLGHDTMYWYKQDSKKFLKIMFSYNNKELIINETVPNRFSPKSPDKAHLNLHINSLELGDSAVYFCASSRGVWYGNTIYFGEGSWLTVV.

This clonotype has at least ten counts. The chain couples TRBV10-2 to TRBJ2-2; 8 positions agree with TRBD2. Germline loops: CDR1 WSHSY, CDR2 SAAADI. The CDR3 contains 15 residues. The junction had 11 bases not matched to a gene; V was cut back by 8 bases and J by 6 bases. CDR3 in DNA: TGCGCCAGCGGGGAGCGGGAGCCGGGTCCCGGGGAGCTGTTTTTT. This codes for CASGEREPGPGELFF.

This clonotype was found many times. The chain couples TRBV29-1 to TRBJ2-1; 8 bases map to TRBD1. CDR1 and CDR2 from the germline V gene are SQVTM and ANQGSEA. The CDR3 runs 15 residues. With 3 bases clipped from V and 3 bases from J, the junction kept 7 bases outside the gene matches. The CDR3 is CSVDATTGDYNEQFF. For the CDR3, the DNA is TGCAGCGTTGACGCGACGACAGGGGACTACAATGAGCAGTTCTTC.

This clonotype was detected many times. The chain recombines TRBV5-1 with TRBJ1-2, with D possibly TRBD1 on 6 matching bases. The V end lost 0 bases, the J end lost 2 bases, and 11 bases lay between the germline ends. Looked up from germline, CDR1 is SGHRS and CDR2 is YFSETQ. The CDR3 is made up of 15 amino acids. CDR3 amino acids: CASSLGRQANYGYTF. The CDR3 nucleotides read TGCGCCAGCAGCTTGGGCCGACAGGCAAACTATGGCTACACCTTC.

This clonotype was recorded many times. The rearrangement uses TRBV29-1 and TRBJ2-5; 9 nucleotides line up with TRBD2. The V gene end was trimmed by 2 bases and the J gene end by 3 bases; junction bases not matched to a gene: 7. This CDR3 is built from 15 residues. Per germline, CDR1 SQVTM and CDR2 ANQGSEA. The CDR3: CSVEFSGRIEETQYF. CDR3 nucleotides: TGCAGCGTTGAATTCAGCGGGAGGATTGAAGAGACCCAGTACTTC. Together with reference TRBV29-1 and TRBJ2-5, the CDR3 gives the full variable domain: SAVISQKPSRDICQRGTSLTIQCQVDSQVTMMFWYRQQPGQSLTLIATANQGSEATYESGFVIDKFPISRPNLTFSTLTVSNMSPEDSSIYLCSVEFSGRIEETQYFGPGTRLLVL.

This clonotype was observed a few times. The J gene is TRBJ2-5, the V gene TRBV4-1; the D gene is possibly TRBD1 (5 bases). V gave up 1 base and J gave up 6 bases, with 12 bases separating them. Germline V gives CDR1 MGHRA, CDR2 YSYEKL. CDR3 length: 14 residues. CDR3 loop: CASSQVTREKTQYF. Here the CDR3 DNA reads TGCGCCAGCAGCCAAGTCACCAGGGAAAAGACCCAGTACTTC.

The chain combines TRBV19 with TRBJ1-5; D remains unclear. The CDR3 totals 13 residues. Looked up from germline, CDR1 is LNHDA and CDR2 is SQIVND (reference sequence). V was pared by 7 bases and J by 5 bases, with 12 bases between. CDR3: CASKPTRDQPQHF. The CDR3 bases are TGTGCCAGTAAACCGACGAGGGATCAGCCCCAGCATTTT.

The table lists this clonotype with many counts. The chain employs TRBV14 and TRBJ2-5; D unclear. CDR1 is SGHDN, CDR2 FVKESK, per germline. V lost 0 bases to trimming and J lost 9 bases, with 11 bases between them. The CDR3 has 13 residues. This CDR3 reads CASSQDLLGSQYF. The CDR3 region has the DNA TGTGCCAGCAGCCAAGATTTGCTAGGATCCCAGTACTTC.